This is a list of T cell receptor beta chains from one sample in a study of blood T cell repertoires in COVID-19. Assay used: immunoSEQ multiplex PCR; TCRdb lists only in-frame clones, some missing. The sample yields a few hundred thousand clones, 87% seen once. Sample: peripheral blood. Source of these receptors: a man aged 18 to 30 with active or convalescent COVID-19. Each CDR3 is given with its conserved first and last residue. The order of the fields is J gene, D gene, clone size, CDR3 length, V gene, CDR3 DNA, CDR3 protein. D genes are given only for firm matches. Not all rows give a size; the values are once, few, many and, for expanded clones, a class.

>TRBJ2-7|-|-|12|TRBV20-1
TGCAGTGCTAGTGAGGGAGGATACGAGCAGTACTTC
CSASEGGYEQYF
>TRBJ2-5|-|-|15|TRBV24-1
TGTGCCACCAGTGATCAGACAGCCCCCATCGAGACCCAGTACTTC
CATSDQTAPIETQYF
>TRBJ1-1|-|once|14|TRBV11-2
TGTGCCAGCAGCTACCAGGGGAGGGGAACTGAAGCTTTCTTT
CASSYQGRGTEAFF
>TRBJ1-2|-|-|13|TRBV4-1
TGCGCCAGCAGCCACCTTGACTCCTATGGCTACACCTTC
CASSHLDSYGYTF
>TRBJ2-1|-|-|16|TRBV28
TGTGCCAGCAGTCCTATTACGGGCGGGGCCTACAATGAGCAGTTCTTC
CASSPITGGAYNEQFF
>TRBJ1-5|-|-|15|TRBV6-5
TGTGCCAGCAGTTCCTCCGGGGGACCCAATCAGCCCCAGCATTTT
CASSSSGGPNQPQHF
>TRBJ1-1|TRBD1|-|16|TRBV18
TGTGCCAGCTCACCCCAACGACAGGGGGCAGGCACTGAAGCTTTCTTT
CASSPQRQGAGTEAFF
>TRBJ1-5|TRBD1|-|14|TRBV4-1
TGCGCCAGCAGCCAAGAGACAGGGTGGCAGCCCCAGCATTTT
CASSQETGWQPQHF
>TRBJ2-7|-|-|12|TRBV21-1
TGTGCCAGCAACATCTACGGAGGGGAGCAGTACTTC
CASNIYGGEQYF
>TRBJ2-5|TRBD1|once|14|TRBV28
TGTGCCAGCAGCCCCTCAGGGGGCGTAGAGACCCAGTACTTC
CASSPSGGVETQYF
>TRBJ2-1|-|-|15|TRBV5-5
TGTGCCAGCAGCCCCTACGCAGGGGCTCTCGGTGAGCAGTTCTTC
CASSPYAGALGEQFF
>TRBJ1-6|-|-|16|TRBV14
TGTGCCAGCAGCCAAGACCCAGGGATCCGTAATTCACCCCTCCACTTT
CASSQDPGIRNSPLHF
>TRBJ2-3|-|-|15|TRBV6-2/TRBV6-3
TGTGCCAGCAGTTACCCGATACAGGGTTCAGATACGCAGTATTTT
CASSYPIQGSDTQYF
>TRBJ2-7|TRBD1|-|15|TRBV28
TGTGCCAGCAGTTTACCCGGGACAGGGACCCACGAGCAGTACTTC
CASSLPGTGTHEQYF
>TRBJ2-3|TRBD1|-|14|TRBV29-1
TGCAGCGCCATGACAGGGGGCGGGACAGATACGCAGTATTTT
CSAMTGGGTDTQYF
>TRBJ1-5|TRBD1|-|14|TRBV7-8
TGTGCCAGCAGCAAAGTACAGGGGGTTCAGCCCCAGCATTTT
CASSKVQGVQPQHF
>TRBJ1-1|TRBD1|-|16|TRBV20-1
TGCAGTGCTAGTTACCTGGGGGGGACAGGGAACACTGAAGCTTTCTTT
CSASYLGGTGNTEAFF
>TRBJ2-1|TRBD1|-|16|TRBV9
TGTGCCAGCAGCCCCCGAGGACAGGGGAGCTACAATGAGCAGTTCTTC
CASSPRGQGSYNEQFF
>TRBJ1-5|-|-|15|TRBV15
TGTGCCACCAGCAGAGATCCCCAGGGCAATCAGCCCCAGCATTTT
CATSRDPQGNQPQHF
>TRBJ1-2|TRBD1|-|16|TRBV3-1/TRBV3-2
TGTGCCAGCAGCCAAGGAGAGGACAGGACTAACTATGGCTACACCTTC
CASSQGEDRTNYGYTF
>TRBJ2-3|TRBD1|-|14|TRBV3-1/TRBV3-2
TGTGCCAGCAGCTTCCAGGGGGTAACAGATACGCAGTATTTT
CASSFQGVTDTQYF
>TRBJ2-3|TRBD2|-|16|TRBV11-2
TGTGCCAGCAGCTCGAAACTAGCGAGAAACACAGATACGCAGTATTTT
CASSSKLARNTDTQYF
>TRBJ2-7|-|few|13|TRBV5-6
TGTGCCAGCAGCACCCGACGGAGGAATATCGGGTACTTC
CASSTRRRNIGYF
>TRBJ2-7|-|once|13|TRBV5-5
TGTGCCAGCAGTTTCCGCGGGGCAGACGAGCAGTACTTC
CASSFRGADEQYF
>TRBJ1-1|-|-|14|TRBV27
TGTGCCAGCAGCCTCGCGAGGGAAGGCCCGGAAGCTTTCTTT
CASSLAREGPEAFF